These 5 T cell receptor beta chains were all obtained from the same sample, sequenced in a study of blood T cell repertoires in COVID-19. TCRdb's table, derived via immunoSEQ multiplex PCR, lists solely in-frame clones and lacks some. This repertoire shows 150,000 to 200,000 clones, 80% to 85% found once; its top ten account for roughly 12%. The sample comprised peripheral blood. These receptors were collected from a woman older than 75 with COVID-19, enrolled during active disease.

The genes are TRBV7-9 and TRBJ2-1; D is unresolved. Looked up from germline, CDR1 is SEHNR and CDR2 is FQNEAQ (reference sequence). This CDR3 is 16 amino acids long. Trimming removed 1 base from V and 5 bases from J, with 15 bases in between. The CDR3 DNA reads as TGTGCCAGCAGCTTAGGACTGGCCTATGTGCACAATGAGCAGTTCTTC. It is translated as CASSLGLAYVHNEQFF.

The chain couples TRBV7-2 to TRBJ2-1; D unresolved. Germline assignment: CDR1 SGHTA and CDR2 FQGNSA. The CDR3 totals 14 residues. Trimming took off 5 bases at V and 3 bases at J, with 11 bases between the two ends. DNA of the CDR3: TGTGCCAGCAGCCCTCCCCCTAACTACAATGAGCAGTTCTTC. This translates into CASSPPPNYNEQFF. Variable domain in full (rest from reference TRBV7-2 and TRBJ2-1): GAGVSQSPSNKVTEKGKDVELRCDPISGHTALYWYRQSLGQGLEFLIYFQGNSAPDKSGLPSDRFSAERTGGSVSTLTIQRTQQEDSAVYLCASSPPPNYNEQFFGPGTRLTVL.

The V and J genes are TRBV7-2 and TRBJ2-1, with D perhaps matching TRBD2 (6 bases). In germline, CDR1 is SGHTA, CDR2 FQGNSA. The ends were cut back, 5 bases at V and 7 bases at J, with 15 bases in the middle. This CDR3 region has 14 residues. The CDR3: CASSPDWGENEQFF. For the CDR3, the DNA is TGTGCCAGCAGCCCCGATTGGGGGGAGAATGAGCAGTTCTTC.

This clone turned up a few times. The chain employs TRBV20-1 and TRBJ1-4; unclear D gene. The CDR3 consists of 11 residues. CDR1 and CDR2 (germline): DFQATT, SNEGSKA (reference sequence). Trimming took off 5 bases at V and 5 bases at J, with 6 bases between the two ends. The CDR3 bases are TGCAGTGCTCAGATGAATGAAAAACTGTTTTTT. This codes for CSAQMNEKLFF.

The chain combines TRBV18 with TRBJ2-2; D is ambiguous. The CDR3 covers 14 residues. CDR1 is KGHSH and CDR2 is LQKENI in the germline V gene. V gave up 0 bases and J gave up 3 bases, with 5 bases separating them. This chain's CDR3 is CASSPPEHTGELFF. The DNA of the CDR3 is TGTGCCAGCTCACCACCGGAGCACACCGGGGAGCTGTTTTTT.